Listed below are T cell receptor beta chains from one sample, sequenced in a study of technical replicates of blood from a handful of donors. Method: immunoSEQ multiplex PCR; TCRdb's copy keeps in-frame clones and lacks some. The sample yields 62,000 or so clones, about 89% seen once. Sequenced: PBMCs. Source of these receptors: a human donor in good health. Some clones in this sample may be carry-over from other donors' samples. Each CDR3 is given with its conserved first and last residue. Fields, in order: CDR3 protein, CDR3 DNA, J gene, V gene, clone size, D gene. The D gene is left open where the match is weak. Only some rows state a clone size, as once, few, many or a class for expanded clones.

CDR3aa: CASGRLAGYTGELFF
CDR3nt: TGTGCCAGCGGTCGCCTAGCGGGATACACCGGGGAGCTGTTTTTT
j_gene: TRBJ2-2
v_gene: TRBV6-5
abundance: NA
d_gene: TRBD2

CDR3aa: CASSLVRGNTEAFF
CDR3nt: TGTGCCAGCAGCTTAGTTCGGGGGAACACTGAAGCTTTCTTT
j_gene: TRBJ1-1
v_gene: TRBV7-2
abundance: few
d_gene: NA

CDR3aa: CASSPWGQGSQPQHF
CDR3nt: TGTGCCAGCAGCCCATGGGGTCAGGGCTCCCAGCCCCAGCATTTT
j_gene: TRBJ1-5
v_gene: TRBV7-2
abundance: NA
d_gene: NA

CDR3aa: CASSRSSLPPKEKLFF
CDR3nt: TGTGCCAGCAGCAGAAGTTCCCTACCCCCGAAAGAAAAACTGTTTTTT
j_gene: TRBJ1-4
v_gene: TRBV7-7
abundance: NA
d_gene: NA

CDR3aa: CASKTTGLEQYF
CDR3nt: TGTGCCAGCAAAACGACAGGGCTCGAGCAGTACTTC
j_gene: TRBJ2-7
v_gene: TRBV7-2
abundance: NA
d_gene: TRBD1

CDR3aa: CASSLYSGRGTDTQYF
CDR3nt: TGTGCCAGCAGCCTATATAGCGGGAGGGGGACAGATACGCAGTATTTT
j_gene: TRBJ2-3
v_gene: TRBV4-2
abundance: once
d_gene: TRBD2

CDR3aa: CASSDRDRYSYEQYF
CDR3nt: TGTGCCAGCAGTGACCGGGACAGGTACTCCTACGAGCAGTACTTC
j_gene: TRBJ2-7
v_gene: TRBV2
abundance: NA
d_gene: TRBD1

CDR3aa: CASSTTSGTDTQYF
CDR3nt: TGTGCCAGCTCAACGACTAGCGGGACAGATACGCAGTATTTT
j_gene: TRBJ2-3
v_gene: TRBV18
abundance: NA
d_gene: TRBD2

CDR3aa: CASSVQESDEKLFF
CDR3nt: TGTGCCAGCAGTGTTCAGGAATCAGATGAAAAACTGTTTTTT
j_gene: TRBJ1-4
v_gene: TRBV6-1
abundance: once
d_gene: NA

CDR3aa: CSARELVGADF
CDR3nt: TGCAGTGCTAGAGAACTAGTCGGCGCAGATTTT
j_gene: TRBJ2-3
v_gene: TRBV20-1
abundance: NA
d_gene: NA

CDR3aa: CASSDRTIGSPLHF
CDR3nt: TGTGCCAGTAGTGACCGAACCATCGGGTCACCCCTCCACTTT
j_gene: TRBJ1-6
v_gene: TRBV19
abundance: NA
d_gene: NA

CDR3aa: CASSPSAGGYGYTF
CDR3nt: TGTGCCAGCAGCCCCTCGGCAGGTGGATATGGCTACACCTTC
j_gene: TRBJ1-2
v_gene: TRBV5-4
abundance: NA
d_gene: NA

CDR3aa: CASKETSGASSSYEQYF
CDR3nt: TGTGCCAGTAAAGAGACTAGCGGGGCTTCGAGCTCCTACGAGCAGTACTTC
j_gene: TRBJ2-7
v_gene: TRBV19
abundance: NA
d_gene: TRBD2

CDR3aa: CASRPGVENTIYF
CDR3nt: TGTGCCAGCCGCCCAGGGGTTGAAAACACCATATATTTT
j_gene: TRBJ1-3
v_gene: TRBV6-5
abundance: once
d_gene: NA

CDR3aa: CASTFNRGDNSPLHF
CDR3nt: TGTGCCAGCACCTTCAACAGGGGTGATAATTCACCCCTCCACTTT
j_gene: TRBJ1-6
v_gene: TRBV2
abundance: once
d_gene: TRBD1

CDR3aa: CATSRITGLNEQFF
CDR3nt: TGTGCCACCAGCAGGATCACAGGGTTGAATGAGCAGTTCTTC
j_gene: TRBJ2-1
v_gene: TRBV15
abundance: NA
d_gene: NA

CDR3aa: CASSVSRGSTDTQYF
CDR3nt: TGTGCCAGCAGTGTTTCTAGAGGGAGCACAGATACGCAGTATTTT
j_gene: TRBJ2-3
v_gene: TRBV2
abundance: NA
d_gene: NA

CDR3aa: CASSLGRAAGLRYEQYF
CDR3nt: TGCGCCAGCAGCTTGGGGCGGGCTGCGGGCCTCCGATACGAGCAGTACTTC
j_gene: TRBJ2-7
v_gene: TRBV5-1
abundance: NA
d_gene: NA

CDR3aa: CASSNSRGRTDTEAFF
CDR3nt: TGTGCCAGCAGCAATTCGAGGGGGCGAACGGACACTGAAGCTTTCTTT
j_gene: TRBJ1-1
v_gene: TRBV21-1
abundance: NA
d_gene: NA

CDR3aa: CAISESSWTSEYNEQFF
CDR3nt: TGTGCCATCAGTGAGTCGAGTTGGACTAGCGAATACAATGAGCAGTTCTTC
j_gene: TRBJ2-1
v_gene: TRBV10-3
abundance: NA
d_gene: TRBD2

CDR3aa: CASSIRGGYGYTF
CDR3nt: TGCGCCAGCAGCATCAGGGGTGGCTATGGCTACACCTTC
j_gene: TRBJ1-2
v_gene: TRBV4-3
abundance: NA
d_gene: NA

CDR3aa: CASSQGQGAGGSNQPQHF
CDR3nt: TGTGCCAGCAGCCAGGGACAGGGCGCGGGGGGGAGCAATCAGCCCCAGCATTTT
j_gene: TRBJ1-5
v_gene: TRBV4-2
abundance: NA
d_gene: TRBD1

CDR3aa: CASSLLAGAVTYNEQFF
CDR3nt: TGCGCCAGCAGCTTGCTAGCGGGGGCCGTTACCTACAATGAGCAGTTCTTC
j_gene: TRBJ2-1
v_gene: TRBV5-1
abundance: NA
d_gene: TRBD2

CDR3aa: CAISDREGSGNHEQYF
CDR3nt: TGTGCCATCAGTGACCGAGAGGGTAGCGGGAACCACGAGCAGTACTTC
j_gene: TRBJ2-7
v_gene: TRBV10-3
abundance: NA
d_gene: TRBD2

CDR3aa: CASPNSPLHF
CDR3nt: TGTGCCAGCCCAAATTCACCCCTCCACTTT
j_gene: TRBJ1-6
v_gene: TRBV7-9
abundance: NA
d_gene: NA

CDR3aa: CASSLRPGTVTGANVLTF
CDR3nt: TGTGCCAGCAGTTTACGCCCCGGGACAGTCACCGGGGCCAACGTCCTGACTTTC
j_gene: TRBJ2-6
v_gene: TRBV27
abundance: NA
d_gene: TRBD1

CDR3aa: CAWIIWGQGQETQYF
CDR3nt: TGTGCCTGGATCATCTGGGGACAGGGCCAAGAGACCCAGTACTTC
j_gene: TRBJ2-5
v_gene: TRBV30
abundance: NA
d_gene: TRBD1

CDR3aa: CASSSRTGGASYEQYF
CDR3nt: TGTGCCAGCAGTTCCCGGACCGGGGGGGCATCCTACGAGCAGTACTTC
j_gene: TRBJ2-7
v_gene: TRBV27
abundance: NA
d_gene: TRBD2

CDR3aa: CASKSRLMNTEAFF
CDR3nt: TGTGCCAGCAAGTCGCGACTAATGAACACTGAAGCTTTCTTT
j_gene: TRBJ1-1
v_gene: TRBV2
abundance: NA
d_gene: NA

CDR3aa: CASSSSQVATEQYF
CDR3nt: TGTGCCAGCAGTTCATCCCAGGTGGCAACCGAGCAGTACTTC
j_gene: TRBJ2-7
v_gene: TRBV6-5
abundance: NA
d_gene: NA

CDR3aa: CASSSAGSAYNEQFF
CDR3nt: TGCGCCAGCTCATCAGCGGGAAGCGCCTACAATGAGCAGTTCTTC
j_gene: TRBJ2-1
v_gene: TRBV4-3
abundance: NA
d_gene: TRBD2

CDR3aa: CSVVGRGDTEAFF
CDR3nt: TGCAGCGTCGTCGGCAGGGGGGACACTGAAGCTTTCTTT
j_gene: TRBJ1-1
v_gene: TRBV29-1
abundance: NA
d_gene: TRBD1

CDR3aa: CASSLSSRGRRKYF
CDR3nt: TGTGCCAGCAGTTTATCCTCTCGCGGGAGGCGGAAGTACTTC
j_gene: TRBJ2-7
v_gene: TRBV27
abundance: NA
d_gene: TRBD2

CDR3aa: CASSLSRGQNIQYF
CDR3nt: TGTGCCAGCAGCTTATCTCGGGGTCAAAACATTCAGTACTTC
j_gene: TRBJ2-4
v_gene: TRBV7-9
abundance: NA
d_gene: NA

CDR3aa: CASSLFGQGRGYEQYF
CDR3nt: TGCGCCAGCAGCCTTTTTGGACAGGGAAGGGGATACGAGCAGTACTTC
j_gene: TRBJ2-7
v_gene: TRBV4-1
abundance: NA
d_gene: TRBD1

CDR3aa: CASSPTGTDTQYF
CDR3nt: TGTGCCAGCAGCCCGACAGGCACAGATACGCAGTATTTT
j_gene: TRBJ2-3
v_gene: TRBV6-5
abundance: NA
d_gene: NA

CDR3aa: CASSQDFSGVGETQYF
CDR3nt: TGTGCCAGCAGCCAAGATTTCAGCGGGGTTGGAGAGACCCAGTACTTC
j_gene: TRBJ2-5
v_gene: TRBV4-2
abundance: NA
d_gene: TRBD2

CDR3aa: CASSTGDRVAEAFF
CDR3nt: TGCGCCAGCAGCACCGGGGACAGGGTGGCTGAAGCTTTCTTT
j_gene: TRBJ1-1
v_gene: TRBV5-1
abundance: NA
d_gene: TRBD1

CDR3aa: CSAQKQGNTEAFF
CDR3nt: TGCAGCGCCCAGAAACAGGGGAACACTGAAGCTTTCTTT
j_gene: TRBJ1-1
v_gene: TRBV29-1
abundance: NA
d_gene: NA

CDR3aa: CASSVRTAGTDTQYF
CDR3nt: TGTGCCAGTAGCGTTAGGACAGCCGGGACAGATACGCAGTATTTT
j_gene: TRBJ2-3
v_gene: TRBV19
abundance: NA
d_gene: NA

CDR3aa: CASSEEVGYGYTF
CDR3nt: TGTGCCAGCAGTGAGGAGGTTGGCTATGGCTACACCTTC
j_gene: TRBJ1-2
v_gene: TRBV6-4
abundance: NA
d_gene: NA

CDR3aa: CASSVGGARETQYF
CDR3nt: TGTGCCAGCAGCGTAGGGGGAGCCCGGGAGACCCAGTACTTC
j_gene: TRBJ2-5
v_gene: TRBV9
abundance: once
d_gene: NA

CDR3aa: CASSFRNSNTEAFF
CDR3nt: TGTGCCAGCAGCTTCAGGAACAGCAACACTGAAGCTTTCTTT
j_gene: TRBJ1-1
v_gene: TRBV7-8
abundance: NA
d_gene: NA

CDR3aa: CASSMTGGYGYTF
CDR3nt: TGTGCCAGTAGTATGACAGGGGGCTATGGCTACACCTTC
j_gene: TRBJ1-2
v_gene: TRBV19
abundance: NA
d_gene: TRBD1

CDR3aa: CASRGSLRGGGHGEQFF
CDR3nt: TGCGCCAGCAGAGGATCCCTACGGGGCGGGGGGCACGGTGAGCAGTTCTTC
j_gene: TRBJ2-1
v_gene: TRBV10-2
abundance: NA
d_gene: TRBD2

CDR3aa: CASSRGGLAGTETQYF
CDR3nt: TGTGCCAGCAGCCGGGGAGGACTAGCGGGGACGGAGACCCAGTACTTC
j_gene: TRBJ2-5
v_gene: TRBV7-3
abundance: NA
d_gene: TRBD2

CDR3aa: CASSQGGAGLREQYF
CDR3nt: TGCGCCAGCAGCCAGGGCGGAGCGGGATTGAGAGAGCAGTACTTC
j_gene: TRBJ2-7
v_gene: TRBV4-1
abundance: once
d_gene: TRBD2

CDR3aa: CASRPQGDEKLFF
CDR3nt: TGTGCCAGCCGCCCCCAGGGCGATGAAAAACTGTTTTTT
j_gene: TRBJ1-4
v_gene: TRBV2
abundance: NA
d_gene: NA

CDR3aa: CASRQGLGTDTQYF
CDR3nt: TGTGCCAGCAGGCAGGGGTTGGGCACAGATACGCAGTATTTT
j_gene: TRBJ2-3
v_gene: TRBV28
abundance: NA
d_gene: NA

CDR3aa: CASSSWGGSGANVLTF
CDR3nt: TGTGCCAGCAGCTCCTGGGGGGGCTCTGGGGCCAACGTCCTGACTTTC
j_gene: TRBJ2-6
v_gene: TRBV11-2
abundance: NA
d_gene: TRBD2

CDR3aa: CASSLGAGEQYF
CDR3nt: TGTGCCAGCAGCTTAGGGGCGGGCGAGCAGTACTTC
j_gene: TRBJ2-7
v_gene: TRBV11-2
abundance: NA
d_gene: NA

CDR3aa: CASSTPQAHPPGELFF
CDR3nt: TGTGCCAGCAGCACCCCCCAGGCTCACCCTCCCGGGGAGCTGTTTTTT
j_gene: TRBJ2-2
v_gene: TRBV5-6
abundance: once
d_gene: NA

CDR3aa: CASSSRGGWRTEAFF
CDR3nt: TGTGCCAGCAGTTCCCGGGGGGGGTGGAGGACTGAAGCTTTCTTT
j_gene: TRBJ1-1
v_gene: TRBV6-5
abundance: NA
d_gene: NA

CDR3aa: CASSLRTGPLNTEAFF
CDR3nt: TGCGCCAGCAGCCTACGGACAGGGCCGTTGAACACTGAAGCTTTCTTT
j_gene: TRBJ1-1
v_gene: TRBV5-1
abundance: NA
d_gene: TRBD1

CDR3aa: CASSLSSRRTTYGYTF
CDR3nt: TGTGCCAGCAGCTTATCTTCGAGGCGAACTACCTATGGCTACACCTTC
j_gene: TRBJ1-2
v_gene: TRBV5-4
abundance: NA
d_gene: NA